Detailed here is one T cell receptor (beta chain). Repertoires were generated with immunoSEQ multiplex PCR, while TCRdb's copy carries only in-frame clones and drops some. The repertoire holds about 70,000 clones, with approximately 83% as singletons. This record belongs to a study of technical replicates of blood from several donors. The clonotype was recovered from a human donor in good health. Some clones in this sample may be carry-over from other donors' samples. The sample comprised PBMCs.

The CDR3 DNA reads TGTGCCAGCTGCCCGGGCGGGGAGTTTAAGACCCTCCACTTT. Translating gives CASCPGGEFKTLHF. The V call is TRBV2, the J call TRBJ1-6, with D unclear. Germline CDR1 and CDR2: SNHLY and FYNNEI. The CDR3 length is 14 residues. The V and J ends lost 8 bases and 14 bases respectively, with 22 bases between them.